The table lists the clone carrying this T cell receptor (beta chain) with a few counts. Its antigen is still unknown. This specimen belongs to a study of T cells after yellow fever vaccination. Study-wide results and caveats: Sorted repertoires could include abundant contaminating clonotypes from bulk cells. Subsequent booster samples again held most clones from primary vaccination (just under 98% CD4, over 80% CD8). A small proportion of clonotypes was detected in both the CD4 and CD8 compartments.

Synthesis of TCR cDNA relied on 5'RACE template switching, which attached a universal primer site and UMIs. TCRdb analysed the 5' RACE reads with MiXCR anew, one entry per CDR3 protein. The sample gives about 350,000 distinct CDR3 sequences, roughly 4.3% of which show up once; around 23% is in the top ten. With 4 bases clipped from V and 2 bases from J, the junction kept 4 bases outside the gene matches. Germline values: CDR1 DFQATT, CDR2 SNEGSKA (reference sequence). The CDR3 is made up of 15 amino acids. This clonotype was obtained from a man between 18 and 29 years old who received the YFV17D yellow fever vaccine. The V gene is TRBV20-1, the J gene TRBJ1-5; 11 bases are a match to TRBD1. This specimen consisted of PBMCs, obtained 5 days after the yellow fever booster vaccination. CDR3 loop: CSATDRGPRNQPQHF. CDR3 DNA sequence: TGCAGTGCTACGGACAGGGGGCCTCGCAATCAGCCCCAGCATTTT.